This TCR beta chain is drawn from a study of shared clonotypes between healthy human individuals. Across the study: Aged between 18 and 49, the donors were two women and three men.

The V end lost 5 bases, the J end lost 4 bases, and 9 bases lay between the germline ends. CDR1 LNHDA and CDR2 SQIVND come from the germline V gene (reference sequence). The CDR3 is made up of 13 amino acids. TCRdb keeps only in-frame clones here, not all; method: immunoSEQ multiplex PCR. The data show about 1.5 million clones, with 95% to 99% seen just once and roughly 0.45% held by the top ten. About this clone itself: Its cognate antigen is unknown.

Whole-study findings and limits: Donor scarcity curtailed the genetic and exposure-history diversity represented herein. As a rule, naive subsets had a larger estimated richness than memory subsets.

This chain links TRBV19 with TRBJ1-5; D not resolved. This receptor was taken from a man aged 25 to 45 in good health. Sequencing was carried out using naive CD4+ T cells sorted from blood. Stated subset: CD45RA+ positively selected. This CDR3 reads CASSARRNQPQHF. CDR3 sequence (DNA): TGTGCCAGTAGTGCCCGACGGAATCAGCCCCAGCATTTT.